The 28 T cell receptor beta chains listed next were all sequenced from one sample in a study of low-dose radiotherapy and immunotherapy resistance in tumors. Time point of the sample: before trial treatment. TRAV- and TRBV-specific primers were used for first-strand cDNA, which covered alpha and beta chains. Amplification, which lasted approximately 19 PCR cycles, used a constant-region primer and V-primer adapter to amplify TCRs. One entry per CDR3 protein, called by TCRdb with MiXCR from the reads. The sample has about 89,000 distinct CDR3 sequences, 9.4% seen once. Sequencing used PBMCs, obtained before treatment. These receptors originate from a male donor with prostate cancer.

The chain couples TRBV6-5 to TRBJ1-1; D is ambiguous. V dropped 5 bases and J dropped 4 bases, with 14 bases sitting between them. From germline, CDR1 is MNHEY and CDR2 SVGAGI. This CDR3 has 14 amino acids. CDR3: CASSELGVGTEAFF. The CDR3 DNA follows: TGTGCCAGCAGTGAGCTCGGAGTGGGCACTGAAGCTTTCTTT.

This clonotype was recorded many times. V usage is TRBV20-1 and J usage is TRBJ2-1, with a tentative D call TRBD2 (5 bases). Germline V lookup: CDR1 DFQATT, CDR2 SNEGSKA (reference sequence). V gave up 1 base and J gave up 4 bases, with 11 bases separating them. The CDR3 is 14 amino acids. The CDR3, as DNA: TGCAGTGCTAGAGGGGGAGTGAATTACAATGAGCAGTTCTTC. Its translation: CSARGGVNYNEQFF.

The V gene is TRBV12-3 or TRBV12-4, the J gene TRBJ1-1; 10 bases line up with TRBD1. The V segment lost 3 bases and the J segment 7 bases; nucleotides outside the gene matches: 2. The CDR3 is made up of 13 amino acids. The chain's CDR3 is CASSLDRGNEAFF. CDR3 sequence (DNA): TGTGCCAGCAGTTTGGACAGGGGGAATGAAGCTTTCTTT.

This clonotype was observed at least ten times. The CDR3 reads CAISDRPGGDTQYF. In DNA form, the CDR3 reads TGTGCCATCAGCGACAGGCCGGGAGGAGATACGCAGTATTTT. V usage is TRBV10-3 and J usage is TRBJ2-3, with D perhaps TRBD2 (7 bases). The CDR3 totals 14 residues. The V end was cut by 6 bases, the J end by 5 bases, with 15 bases between. Germline CDR1 is ENHRY and CDR2 is SYGVKD.

This clonotype has at least ten counts. The chain recombines TRBV6-2 or TRBV6-3 with TRBJ2-7; the match to TRBD2 covers 12 bases. The V segment lost 6 bases and the J segment 2 bases; nucleotides outside the gene matches: 8. Germline V gene lookup returns CDR1 MNHEY and CDR2 SVGEGT. The CDR3 length is 16 residues. CDR3 in amino acids: CASRGLAGLITYEQYF. The DNA for the CDR3 is TGTGCCAGCAGAGGACTAGCGGGATTAATTACCTACGAGCAGTACTTC.

The sample holds many counts of this clonotype. Germline is not matched at one junction end, which may reflect a read error. The V gene is TRBV6-2 or TRBV6-3, the J gene TRBJ1-6; a possible D gene is TRBD1 (5 bases). This CDR3 is built from 13 residues. Germline V gene lookup returns CDR1 MNHEY and CDR2 SVGEGT. For the CDR3, the DNA is TGTGCCAGCAGTTACTCGGAATTACGGGGGAGCCGCTTT. Amino acids: CASSYSELRGSRF.

This clonotype was seen repeatedly, ten times or more. This chain connects TRBV3-1 to TRBJ1-5, with D unresolved. The length of the CDR3 is 16 residues. Germline loops: CDR1 LGHDT, CDR2 YNNKEL (reference sequence). V dropped 0 bases and J dropped 1 base, with 10 bases sitting between them. The DNA of the CDR3 is TGTGCCAGCAGCCAAGATCCGGCATACAGCAATCAGCCCCAGCATTTT. It specifies CASSQDPAYSNQPQHF.

About this clonotype: This is likely an artifact of a read error, given a far larger clone one base away. The V gene is TRBV6-8, the J gene TRBJ2-1, with 9 nucleotides matching TRBD2. Trimming took 5 bases from V and 6 from J; bases not matched to a gene: 14. The germline V gene encodes CDR1 MNHGY and CDR2 SAAAGT. There are 17 residues in the CDR3. The CDR3 protein is CASSKPTGTSRSNEQFF. CDR3 sequence (DNA): TGTGCCAGCAGTAAACCCACCGGGACTAGCCGGAGCAATGAGCAGTTCTTC.

This clonotype was counted ten times or more. The chain recombines TRBV5-4 with TRBJ2-3; D ambiguous. Germline CDR1 and CDR2: SGHNT and YYREEE (reference sequence). This CDR3 has 12 amino acids. V was cut by 3 bases and J by 2 bases, with 4 bases left in between. CDR3 DNA: TGTGCCAGCAGCTGGAACACAGATACGCAGTATTTT. As protein: CASSWNTDTQYF. Combining the CDR3 with reference TRBV5-4 and TRBJ2-3 gives the whole variable domain ETGVTQSPTHLIKTRGQQVTLRCSSQSGHNTVSWYQQALGQGPQFIFQYYREEENGRGNFPPRFSGLQFPNYSSELNVNALELDDSALYLCASSWNTDTQYFGPGTRLTVL.

This clonotype was recorded many times. The chain uses TRBV2 and TRBJ2-1, with D possibly matching TRBD2 (5 bases). V lost 6 bases and J lost 0, with 6 bases in between. The germline CDR1 and CDR2 sequences are SNHLY and FYNNEI. The CDR3 has 13 amino acids. CDR3 residues: CASSGDSYNEQFF. The CDR3, as DNA: TGTGCCAGCAGCGGGGACTCCTACAATGAGCAGTTCTTC.

This clonotype has at least ten counts. J is TRBJ1-2 and V is TRBV27; no clear D gene. CDR3 length: 15 amino acids. CDR1 and CDR2 from the germline V gene are MNHEY and SMNVEV (reference sequence). The V end lost 6 bases, the J end lost 2 bases, and 16 bases lay between the germline ends. The CDR3 coding sequence is TGTGCCAGCAGGCCGGCGCACGATCAGAACTATGGCTACACCTTC. Its translation: CASRPAHDQNYGYTF.

This clonotype was seen at least ten times. This sequence joins TRBV20-1 and TRBJ1-5; unclear D gene. Between the trimmed V and J ends, which lost 6 bases and 5 bases, there was a span of 14 bases. The V gene's germline CDR1 is DFQATT and CDR2 SNEGSKA (reference sequence). The CDR3 is 13 amino acids. The CDR3 spells CSATRTSDQPQHF. The CDR3 bases are TGCAGTGCAACAAGGACCTCCGATCAGCCCCAGCATTTT.

This clonotype was counted many times. The chain is built from TRBV5-1 and TRBJ2-1; a weak D match, TRBD2 (6 bases). There are 14 residues in the CDR3. From germline, CDR1 is SGHRS and CDR2 YFSETQ. Deletions cut 7 bases from V and 6 bases from J, with 17 bases between. The CDR3 coding sequence is TGCGCCAGCTCGGCGGGACCCTTGGGCAATGAGCAGTTCTTC. Its translation: CASSAGPLGNEQFF. The variable domain in full, with the rest retrieved from reference TRBV5-1 and TRBJ2-1, is KAGVTQTPRYLIKTRGQQVTLSCSPISGHRSVSWYQQTPGQGLQFLFEYFSETQRNKGNFPGRFSGRQFSNSRSEMNVSTLELGDSALYLCASSAGPLGNEQFFGPGTRLTVL.

This clonotype was observed many times. The genes are TRBV9 and TRBJ1-1; D gene uncertain. Deletions cut 3 bases from V and 3 bases from J, with 15 bases between. This CDR3 contains 15 residues. Germline CDR1 reads SGDLS; CDR2 reads YYNGEE. The CDR3 spells CASSEGTIADTEAFF. The CDR3 coding sequence is TGTGCCAGCAGCGAGGGCACAATAGCGGACACTGAAGCTTTCTTT.

This clonotype was seen repeatedly, ten times or more. V gene TRBV7-2 combines with J gene TRBJ2-7; 7 positions match TRBD2. The V and J ends lost 5 bases and 3 bases, in that order; junction bases with no gene match: 10. The CDR3 runs to 15 residues. Germline CDR1 reads SGHTA; CDR2 reads FQGNSA. The CDR3 loop is CASSPTLGGDYEQYF. In nucleotides, the CDR3 is TGTGCCAGCAGCCCTACGTTGGGGGGGGACTACGAGCAGTACTTC.

This clonotype was picked up many times. This sequence joins TRBV28 and TRBJ1-5; D not resolved. The CDR3 contains 16 residues. V dropped 2 bases and J dropped 0 bases, with 11 bases sitting between them. Germline lookup yields CDR1 MDHEN and CDR2 SYDVKM. Here the CDR3 DNA reads TGTGCCAGCAGTTTAGAGAGAACCCCTAGCAATCAGCCCCAGCATTTT. It specifies CASSLERTPSNQPQHF.

The CDR3 DNA follows: TGTGCCAGCTCACCAGTCTCCGGGAGCGCCTACGAGCAGTACTTC. Encoded protein: CASSPVSGSAYEQYF. V gene TRBV18 combines with J gene TRBJ2-7; a weak D match, TRBD2 (6 bases). The germline V and J ends were trimmed by 2 bases and 2 bases, with 13 bases remaining between them. This CDR3 has 15 amino acids. The V gene's germline CDR1 is KGHSH and CDR2 LQKENI. Supplemented by reference TRBV18 and TRBJ2-7, the full variable domain reads NAGVMQNPRHLVRRRGQEARLRCSPMKGHSHVYWYRQLPEEGLKFMVYLQKENIIDESGMPKERFSAEFPKEGPSILRIQQVVRGDSAAYFCASSPVSGSAYEQYFGPGTRLTVT.

This clonotype was detected ten times or more. V is TRBV29-1 and J is TRBJ2-1, with D perhaps TRBD2 (6 bases). Germline assignment: CDR1 SQVTM and CDR2 ANQGSEA. Trimming left V 8 bases short and J 2 bases short, with 19 bases between. This CDR3 comprises 15 residues. CDR3 in DNA: TGCAGCCCCTGGGGGGAAAGTGAGGCCTACAATGAGCAGTTCTTC. Residues: CSPWGESEAYNEQFF.

This clonotype showed up many times. The chain combines TRBV20-1 with TRBJ2-5; 7 nucleotides agree with TRBD1. The V segment lost 3 bases and the J segment 2 bases; nucleotides outside the gene matches: 9. Germline CDR1 and CDR2: DFQATT and SNEGSKA (reference sequence). CDR3 length: 15 amino acids. For the CDR3, the DNA is TGCAGTGCTAGGTTCCCAGGGGGAAAACAAGAGACCCAGTACTTC. Translation: CSARFPGGKQETQYF.

A word on this clonotype: The junction differs from germline at one of its ends, possibly a read error. Written as DNA, the CDR3 is TGTGCCAGCAGCTTTGAGCGGGACTCCTACAATGAGGAGTTCTTC. It encodes CASSFERDSYNEEFF. The chain has TRBV5-4 and TRBJ2-7; TRBD2 agrees at 7 bases. Looked up from germline, CDR1 is SGHNT and CDR2 is YYREEE (reference sequence). CDR3 size: 15 residues. The variable domain in full, with the rest retrieved from reference TRBV5-4 and TRBJ2-7, is ETGVTQSPTHLIKTRGQQVTLRCSSQSGHNTVSWYQQALGQGPQFIFQYYREEENGRGNFPPRFSGLQFPNYSSELNVNALELDDSALYLCASSFERDSYNEEFFGPGTRLTVT.

This clonotype occurred many times. Relative to the germline gene, one junction end is altered; a read error may explain this. The CDR3 is CASSPGGQLPIF. The CDR3 DNA reads as TGTGCCAGCTCACCCGGAGGACAGTTGCCAATCTTC. The chain couples TRBV18 to TRBJ2-1, with D maybe TRBD1 (6 bases). Germline assignment: CDR1 KGHSH and CDR2 LQKENI. This CDR3 has 12 amino acids. Full variable domain (outside the CDR3, taken from reference TRBV18 and TRBJ2-1): NAGVMQNPRHLVRRRGQEARLRCSPMKGHSHVYWYRQLPEEGLKFMVYLQKENIIDESGMPKERFSAEFPKEGPSILRIQQVVRGDSAAYFCASSPGGQLPIFGPGTRLTVL.

This clonotype was recorded a few times. This chain connects TRBV7-9 to TRBJ1-1; 12 bases fit TRBD1. This CDR3 contains 18 residues. The germline gives CDR1 SEHNR, CDR2 FQNEAQ (reference sequence). V shed 6 bases and J 1 base; nucleotides not matched to a gene: 12. The chain's CDR3 is CASRYQPGQGAENTEAFF. The CDR3 DNA reads as TGTGCCAGCAGGTACCAACCGGGACAGGGGGCGGAGAACACTGAAGCTTTCTTT.

This clonotype has more than one count but fewer than ten. This chain connects TRBV27 to TRBJ1-2; D not resolved. Trimming took 2 bases from V and 0 from J, leaving 10 bases between them. Germline loops: CDR1 MNHEY, CDR2 SMNVEV (reference sequence). The CDR3 length is 15 residues. The CDR3 sequence is CASSLAGRANYGYTF. CDR3 DNA sequence: TGTGCCAGCAGTTTAGCCGGGAGAGCTAACTATGGCTACACCTTC.

This chain links TRBV5-1 with TRBJ2-6; 10 positions match TRBD1. Germline CDR1 is SGHRS and CDR2 is YFSETQ. V was clipped by 2 bases and J by 0 bases; unmatched bases: 8. The CDR3 extends over 19 amino acids. DNA for the CDR3: TGCGCCAGCAGCTTATTGCCTGGGGACAGGGGCTCTGGGGCCAACGTCCTGACTTTC. Translated: CASSLLPGDRGSGANVLTF.

The sample holds many counts of this clonotype. The J gene is TRBJ1-4, the V gene TRBV28, with 8 bases aligning to TRBD1. The CDR3 is 15 amino acids. V shed 4 bases, J shed 3 bases, and the junction held 4 bases outside the gene matches. CDR1 and CDR2 (germline): MDHEN, SYDVKM. The CDR3 DNA is TGTGCCAGCAGTTCGATGACAGGGGCTAATGAAAAACTGTTTTTT. Encoded protein: CASSSMTGANEKLFF.

This clonotype was seen at least ten times. CDR3 nucleotide sequence: TGTGCCAGCAGGGCGACAGGGACGACCTACGAGCAGTACTTC. It is translated as CASRATGTTYEQYF. The V and J genes are TRBV12-3 or TRBV12-4 and TRBJ2-7; 7 positions match TRBD1. V shed 6 bases and J 2 bases; nucleotides not matched to a gene: 7. The CDR3 consists of 14 residues.

Ten or more counts support this clonotype. CDR3 loop: CASSFGTGGRGEAFF. The CDR3 coding sequence is TGTGCCAGCAGCTTCGGGACAGGGGGCAGGGGTGAAGCTTTCTTT. V usage is TRBV7-2 and J usage is TRBJ1-1, with TRBD1 matching 12 bases. Germline CDR1 SGHTA, CDR2 FQGNSA. Trimming took 3 bases from V and 7 from J; bases not matched to a gene: 6. This CDR3 is built from 15 residues.

This clonotype was recorded at least ten times. This sequence joins TRBV20-1 and TRBJ2-1; TRBD1 or TRBD2 may be the D gene (5 bases each). V was clipped by 5 bases and J by 6 bases, with 17 bases between them. Germline lookup yields CDR1 DFQATT and CDR2 SNEGSKA (reference sequence). The CDR3 is 14 amino acids. CDR3 DNA sequence: TGCAGTGCTGCAGGGAGATTGGAAGCCAATGAGCAGTTCTTC. It encodes CSAAGRLEANEQFF.